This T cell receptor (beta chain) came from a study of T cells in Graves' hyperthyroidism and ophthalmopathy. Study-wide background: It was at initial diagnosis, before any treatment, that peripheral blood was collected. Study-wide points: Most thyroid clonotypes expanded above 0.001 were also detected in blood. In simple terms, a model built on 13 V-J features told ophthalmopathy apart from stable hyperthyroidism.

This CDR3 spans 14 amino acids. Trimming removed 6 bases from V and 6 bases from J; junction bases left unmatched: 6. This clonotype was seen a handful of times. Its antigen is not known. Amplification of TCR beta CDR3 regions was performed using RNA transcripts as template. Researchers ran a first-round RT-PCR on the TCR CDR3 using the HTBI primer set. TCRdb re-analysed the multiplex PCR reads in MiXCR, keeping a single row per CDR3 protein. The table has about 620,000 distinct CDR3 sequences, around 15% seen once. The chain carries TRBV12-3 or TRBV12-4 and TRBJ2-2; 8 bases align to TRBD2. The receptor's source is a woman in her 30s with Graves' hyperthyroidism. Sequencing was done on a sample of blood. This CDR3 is CASSLGLVAGELFF. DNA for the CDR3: TGTGCCAGCAGCCTGGGACTAGTAGCCGGGGAGCTGTTTTTT.